The source of this T cell receptor beta chain is a study of OX40 agonist ivuxolimab in advanced cancers. In the study overall: Of mixed ages from about 23 to 79 and averaging roughly 60 years, the group was roughly 85% male.

Data came from immunoSEQ multiplex PCR; TCRdb stores just in-frame clones and leaves some out. This sample carries 90,000 to 120,000 clones, 91% of them seen once, and the ten largest clones take approximately 1.3%. V was clipped by 0 bases and J by 4 bases, with 10 bases between them. CDR1 SGHRS and CDR2 YFSETQ come from the germline V gene. The CDR3 has 14 residues. The chain couples TRBV5-1 to TRBJ1-1; no clear D gene. The sample here was CD4+ or CD8+ T cells sorted from blood, taken in a trial of the OX40 agonist ivuxolimab. This clonotype was obtained from an adult with an advanced solid tumor such as melanoma, head and neck, liver or kidney cancer. CDR3 in amino acids: CASSLGWASTEAFF. The CDR3 DNA is TGCGCCAGCAGCTTGGGGTGGGCGAGCACTGAAGCTTTCTTT.